These T cell receptor beta chains were read from a single sample in a study of T cell repertoires in cytomegalovirus infection. MiXCR, run by TCRdb on the reads, gives a single entry per CDR3 protein. The sample lists 900,000 to 950,000 distinct CDR3 sequences, approximately 30% occurring once. Their antigens remain unidentified. Sequences were derived from cultured CD8+ T cells from PBMCs, sampled from culture after CMV antigen stimulation. The receptors here all came from a human donor in good health (CMV status not recorded). Some clones in this sample may be carry-over from other donors' samples. Both conserved end residues are part of each CDR3. Fields, in order: clone size, V gene, D gene, J gene, CDR3 DNA, CDR3 protein. The D gene is left open where the match is weak. The size field is filled for only some rows; it gives once, few, many or a size class.

.	TRBV6-5	.	TRBJ2-7	TGTGCCAGCAGTTACTCGGAGAGTGGGAGCTACGAGCAGTACTTC	CASSYSESGSYEQYF
many	TRBV6-5	TRBD2	TRBJ2-3	TGTGCCAGCACGGGGGGGCCAGATACGCAGTATTTT	CASTGGPDTQYF
few	TRBV19	TRBD1	TRBJ1-5	TGTGCCAGTAGTATTCTACAGGGGGCAAAGCCCAATCAGCCCCAGCATTTT	CASSILQGAKPNQPQHF
many	TRBV27	.	TRBJ1-2	TGTGCCAGCAGTTTACTGGCAGGGAATAGCGGCTACACCTTC	CASSLLAGNSGYTF
.	TRBV6-2/TRBV6-3	.	TRBJ1-2	TGTGCCAGCAGCCACCAGATGCTAAACTATGGCTACACCTTC	CASSHQMLNYGYTF
.	TRBV7-2	.	TRBJ1-6	TGTGCCAGCAGCCCCGCCGCCGCCAGGCAGTTTGATTCACCCCTCCACTTT	CASSPAAARQFDSPLHF
.	TRBV7-8	.	TRBJ2-1	TGTGCCAGCAGCTTACGGGGGAAGAGCTCCTACAATGAGCAGTTCTTC	CASSLRGKSSYNEQFF
few	TRBV27	.	TRBJ1-1	TGTGCCAGCAGTTTAGGAGTGTTGACTGAAGCTTTCTTT	CASSLGVLTEAFF
.	TRBV19	TRBD1	TRBJ1-6	TGTGCCAGTAGCACAAGCAGGGGGGATTCACCCCTCCACTTT	CASSTSRGDSPLHF
few	TRBV4-1	TRBD2	TRBJ2-3	TGCGCCAGCAGCCTCAGACTAGCGGGGGCGGGTGATACGCAGTATTTT	CASSLRLAGAGDTQYF
.	TRBV12-3/TRBV12-4	.	TRBJ2-1	TGTGCCAGCAGATCAGGGATTAAGCAGTTCTTC	CASRSGIKQFF
.	TRBV14	.	TRBJ2-1	TGTGCCAGCAGCCCTGGTACAGTCGAGGGCCATGAGCAGTTCTTC	CASSPGTVEGHEQFF
.	TRBV7-9	.	TRBJ1-1	TGTGCCAGCAGCTTAGCTCGGGCCGGATACACTGAAGCTTTCTTT	CASSLARAGYTEAFF
.	TRBV10-3	.	TRBJ2-1	TGTGCCATCAGTGTTGACGTCCCCTACAATGAGCAGTTCTTC	CAISVDVPYNEQFF
.	TRBV6-1	.	TRBJ1-2	TGTGCCAGCAGTGAAGCCCGACGGGGCGGCGGTGGCTACACCTTC	CASSEARRGGGGYTF
.	TRBV12-3/TRBV12-4	.	TRBJ1-2	TGTGCCATAGGGCGGGGCGTCTATGGCTACACCTTC	CAIGRGVYGYTF
.	TRBV20-1	.	TRBJ2-1	TGCAGTGCTAGAGAGAGGGGGACCCGGGGCTACAATGAGCAGTTCTTC	CSARERGTRGYNEQFF
.	TRBV25-1	.	TRBJ1-2	TGTGCCAGCAGTGAAGATAAAGTAAGGCTTCATGGCTACACCTTC	CASSEDKVRLHGYTF
few	TRBV12-3/TRBV12-4	.	TRBJ2-5	TGTGCCAGCAGTTCCTCTGGACCCCAAGAGACCCAGTACTTC	CASSSSGPQETQYF
few	TRBV5-6	.	TRBJ2-3	TGTGCCAGCAGCCCCGGCTGGGGGTCAGATACGCAGTATTTT	CASSPGWGSDTQYF
few	TRBV7-8	TRBD1	TRBJ2-2	TGTGCCAGCAGCAGAGGGCCAGGGGGATCCACCGGGGAGCTGTTTTTT	CASSRGPGGSTGELFF
few	TRBV9	.	TRBJ2-3	TGTGCCAGCAGCGTAGGATCATCTCAGGGAGATACGCAGTATTTT	CASSVGSSQGDTQYF